These 20 T cell receptor beta chains share one sample of origin, sequenced in a study of blood T cell repertoires in COVID-19. Assay: immunoSEQ multiplex PCR; the TCRdb copy retains only in-frame clones and omits some. Found here are fewer than 250,000 clones, roughly three quarters of them singletons; the top ten hold roughly a sixth. The sample comprised PBMCs or T cells enriched from blood (not recorded which). The receptor set was obtained from a woman aged 45-65 years with acute COVID-19.

V is TRBV18 and J is TRBJ1-5, with D perhaps matching TRBD1 (6 bases). The CDR3 length is 15 residues. Trimming stripped 3 bases from V and 7 bases from J, with 16 bases between. The germline V gene has CDR1 KGHSH and CDR2 LQKENI. CDR3 residues: CASSPPGGAGQPQHF. Here the CDR3 DNA reads TGTGCCAGCTCACCCCCTGGGGGGGCCGGGCAGCCCCAGCATTTT.

The chain has TRBV6-5 and TRBJ1-6; 9 bases line up with TRBD1. The CDR3 has 14 amino acids. Germline V gene lookup returns CDR1 MNHEY and CDR2 SVGAGI. After removal of 6 bases from V and 9 bases from J, the junction contained 6 bases not matched to a gene. This CDR3 reads CASSLQGASSPLHF. DNA of the CDR3: TGTGCCAGCAGCCTACAGGGGGCGTCTTCACCCCTCCACTTT.

The table lists this clone with a count of one. The chain is built from TRBV5-1 and TRBJ2-3, with TRBD2 identical over 9 bases. The CDR3 spans 16 residues. Germline-derived CDR1 and CDR2 are SGHRS and YFSETQ. The trim removed 3 bases at V and 3 bases at J, leaving 8 bases unmatched. The CDR3 DNA is TGCGCCAGCAGCTCCTGGGCGGGGGGGGAGACAGATACGCAGTATTTT. Translated: CASSSWAGGETDTQYF. Combining the CDR3 with reference TRBV5-1 and TRBJ2-3 gives the whole variable domain KAGVTQTPRYLIKTRGQQVTLSCSPISGHRSVSWYQQTPGQGLQFLFEYFSETQRNKGNFPGRFSGRQFSNSRSEMNVSTLELGDSALYLCASSSWAGGETDTQYFGPGTRLTVL.

In DNA, the CDR3 is TGTGCCAGCAGTTTCGGGGGTCTGGGGGCTTTCTTT. It is translated as CASSFGGLGAFF. This chain connects TRBV28 to TRBJ1-1; TRBD1 might be the D (5 bases). The CDR3 has 12 amino acids. V was clipped by 3 bases and J by 11 bases, with 13 bases between them. In germline, CDR1 is MDHEN, CDR2 SYDVKM.

V gene TRBV7-3 combines with J gene TRBJ2-7, with D uncertain. Trimming cost V 11 bases and J 4 bases, with 21 bases left between them. Germline lookup yields CDR1 SGHTA and CDR2 FQGTGA. This CDR3 has 14 amino acids. CDR3: CAFPGRSVRYEQYV. The CDR3 DNA reads TGTGCCTTCCCGGGTAGGTCTGTTCGGTACGAGCAGTACGTC.

This clone was detected a few times. This chain connects TRBV11-2 to TRBJ2-1, with 12 positions matching TRBD2. The V and J ends lost 1 base and 7 bases, in that order; junction bases with no gene match: 11. CDR3 length: 18 residues. CDR1 is SGHAT and CDR2 is FQNNGV in the germline V gene. This CDR3 reads CASSLVGLAGGPRNEQFF. Here the CDR3 DNA reads TGTGCCAGCAGCTTAGTCGGCCTAGCGGGGGGGCCGAGAAATGAGCAGTTCTTC.

The chain uses TRBV19 and TRBJ1-2, with TRBD1 matching over 7 bases. Germline CDR1 reads LNHDA; CDR2 reads SQIVND (reference sequence). Losses at the gene ends were 4 bases for V and 0 bases for J; bases not matched to a gene: 5. This CDR3 region has 15 residues. Here the CDR3 reads CASSTPGGTNYGYTF. DNA of the CDR3: TGTGCCAGTAGTACCCCAGGGGGAACTAACTATGGCTACACCTTC.

The chain has TRBV7-9 and TRBJ2-5; TRBD1 is a possible D gene (5 bases). V was pared by 3 bases and J by 1 base, with 12 bases between. The germline V gene has CDR1 SEHNR and CDR2 FQNEAQ (reference sequence). This CDR3 has 15 residues. CDR3: CASSFLDRFQETQYF. CDR3 DNA sequence: TGTGCCAGCAGCTTCTTAGACAGATTCCAAGAGACCCAGTACTTC.

V and J are TRBV7-9 and TRBJ1-6; TRBD1 matches at 9 bases. Trimming at V came to 5 bases and at J to 6 bases, leaving 8 bases not matched to a gene. Germline CDR1 and CDR2: SEHNR and FQNEAQ (reference sequence). The CDR3 is made up of 16 amino acids. CDR3 residues: CASSARDRVLNSPLHF. The CDR3 DNA is TGTGCCAGCAGCGCTCGGGACAGGGTGCTTAATTCACCCCTCCACTTT.

The CDR3 spells CASSFSSGGAETQYF. DNA of the CDR3: TGTGCCAGCAGCTTCTCCAGCGGGGGGGCAGAGACCCAGTACTTC. This chain uses TRBV13 with TRBJ2-5; 10 nucleotides align to TRBD2. The CDR3 covers 15 residues. Germline V lookup: CDR1 PRHDT, CDR2 FYEKMQ (reference sequence). Unmatched junction bases numbered 5, after V lost 3 bases and J lost 4 bases. The entire variable domain, with the rest obtained from reference TRBV13 and TRBJ2-5, is as follows: AAGVIQSPRHLIKEKRETATLKCYPIPRHDTVYWYQQGPGQDPQFLISFYEKMQSDKGSIPDRFSAQQFSDYHSELNMSSLELGDSALYFCASSFSSGGAETQYFGPGTRLLVL.

CDR3 bases: TGTGCCAGTAGGGATCGGGGACTAGCGGGGCCCCACCAAGAGACCCAGTACTTC. Protein product: CASRDRGLAGPHQETQYF. The chain carries TRBV19 and TRBJ2-5; 13 bases are shared with TRBD2. V lost 6 bases to trimming and J lost 0 bases; unmatched junction nucleotides: 10. Germline lookup yields CDR1 LNHDA and CDR2 SQIVND (reference sequence). The CDR3 totals 18 residues. Together with reference TRBV19 and TRBJ2-5, the CDR3 gives the full variable domain: DGGITQSPKYLFRKEGQNVTLSCEQNLNHDAMYWYRQDPGQGLRLIYYSQIVNDFQKGDIAEGYSVSREKKESFPLTVTSAQKNPTAFYLCASRDRGLAGPHQETQYFGPGTRLLVL.

This chain uses TRBV5-1 with TRBJ1-6; TRBD1 matches 7 bases. This CDR3 spans 16 amino acids. Germline V gives CDR1 SGHRS, CDR2 YFSETQ. V was clipped by 1 base and J by 2 bases; unmatched bases: 3. This CDR3 is CASSLQGGTYNSPLHF. In DNA, the CDR3 is TGCGCCAGCAGCTTGCAAGGGGGCACCTATAATTCACCCCTCCACTTT. Supplemented by reference TRBV5-1 and TRBJ1-6, the full variable domain reads KAGVTQTPRYLIKTRGQQVTLSCSPISGHRSVSWYQQTPGQGLQFLFEYFSETQRNKGNFPGRFSGRQFSNSRSEMNVSTLELGDSALYLCASSLQGGTYNSPLHFGNGTRLTVT.

This clone was counted once. The genes are TRBV7-9 and TRBJ1-1; D remains ambiguous. CDR3 size: 16 residues. Germline assignment: CDR1 SEHNR and CDR2 FQNEAQ (reference sequence). V gave up 5 bases and J gave up 1 base, with 17 bases separating them. CDR3 region: CASSPRSGQRNTEAFF. The DNA of the CDR3 is TGTGCCAGCAGCCCCCGTTCCGGCCAGCGGAACACTGAAGCTTTCTTT.

V and J are TRBV2 and TRBJ1-2, with 10 bases lining up with TRBD1. V trimming: 4 bases; J trimming: 4 bases; junction bases outside the gene matches: 12. Germline CDR1 is SNHLY and CDR2 is FYNNEI. This CDR3 spans 17 amino acids. The CDR3 spells CASSGGLTGGVVYGYTF. In DNA, the CDR3 is TGTGCCAGCAGTGGGGGATTGACAGGGGGCGTGGTCTATGGCTACACCTTC.

V is TRBV5-1 and J is TRBJ2-6, with 7 bases matching TRBD1. The CDR3 is 17 residues long. Germline V gene data show CDR1 as SGHRS and CDR2 as YFSETQ. Trimming removed 2 bases from V and 0 bases from J; junction bases left unmatched: 5. CDR3 region: CASSLTGALSGANVLTF. The DNA for the CDR3 is TGCGCCAGCAGCTTAACAGGGGCACTCTCTGGGGCCAACGTCCTGACTTTC. The variable domain in full, completed from reference TRBV5-1 and TRBJ2-6, reads KAGVTQTPRYLIKTRGQQVTLSCSPISGHRSVSWYQQTPGQGLQFLFEYFSETQRNKGNFPGRFSGRQFSNSRSEMNVSTLELGDSALYLCASSLTGALSGANVLTFGAGSRLTVL.

The chain carries TRBV25-1 and TRBJ1-2; D is possibly TRBD1 (5 bases). The CDR3 loop spans 12 amino acids. Germline V gives CDR1 MGHDK, CDR2 SYGVNS. The CDR3 DNA sequence: TGTGCAACCAGTGGAGGGGCGGGAGGCTACACCTTC. Protein: CATSGGAGGYTF.

The genes are TRBV19 and TRBJ1-3; D is perhaps TRBD1 (5 bases). With 3 bases removed from V and 1 base from J, the gap between germline ends came to 10 bases. This CDR3 has 15 amino acids. Germline V gene sequence: CDR1 LNHDA, CDR2 SQIVND (reference sequence). The chain's CDR3 is CASSIGGASGNTIYF. CDR3 in DNA: TGTGCCAGTAGTATCGGAGGGGCGTCTGGAAACACCATATATTTT.

The gene calls are TRBV5-1 and TRBJ2-1; 7 bases map to TRBD2. V lost 0 bases and J lost 5; bases outside the gene matches: 5. CDR3 length: 15 residues. Germline CDR1 and CDR2: SGHRS and YFSETQ. The CDR3 nucleotides read TGCGCCAGCAGCTTGGCCCGGGGGGTCAACAATGAGCAGTTCTTC. Amino acid sequence: CASSLARGVNNEQFF.

This chain links TRBV19 with TRBJ1-5; 7 nucleotides line up with TRBD1. The CDR3 loop spans 16 amino acids. The trim removed 2 bases at V and 4 bases at J, leaving 8 bases unmatched. The germline V gene has CDR1 LNHDA and CDR2 SQIVND (reference sequence). The CDR3 sequence is CASSISGGGRNQPQHF. In DNA, the CDR3 is TGTGCCAGTAGTATATCCGGAGGGGGCAGGAATCAGCCCCAGCATTTT.

The rearrangement joins TRBV6-5 to TRBJ1-5, with a possible D match to TRBD1 (6 bases). Germline CDR1 reads MNHEY; CDR2 reads SVGAGI. V was clipped by 11 bases and J by 0 bases, with 14 bases between them. The CDR3 consists of 14 residues. In DNA form, the CDR3 reads TGTGCCGTAGACAGGTTCCCTAGCAATCAGCCCCAGCATTTT. Encoded protein: CAVDRFPSNQPQHF.